The rows below give T cell receptor beta chains drawn from one sample of a study of response to subunit inactivated influenza vaccine. Each CDR3 protein is one row after TCRdb ran MiXCR on the RT-PCR reads. The sample consists of some 150,000 distinct CDR3 sequences, roughly 12% of them appearing once. These data are also associated with another study on T cells expressing NK-cell markers.

Sample: CD8+ T cells sorted from PBMCs, taken roughly 13 days after vaccination. All receptors derive from a man aged 50 to 59 who received an inactivated influenza vaccine. CDR3s include the opening cysteine and the closing phenylalanine or tryptophan. Each record gives: J gene, V gene, CDR3 protein.

J: TRBJ1-5; V: TRBV7-9; CDR3: CASSLAGLNQPQHF
J: TRBJ2-1; V: TRBV30; CDR3: CAWSGSPSGPSGEQFF
J: TRBJ2-1; V: TRBV12-5; CDR3: CASGYTGGNYNEQFF
J: TRBJ2-2; V: TRBV5-6; CDR3: CASSLPSGRTGELFF
J: TRBJ2-6; V: TRBV2; CDR3: CASSEARGAGANVLTF
J: TRBJ2-7; V: TRBV27; CDR3: CSSSRLGDNSYEQYF
J: TRBJ2-1; V: TRBV4-2; CDR3: CASSHPPDRARANEQFF
J: TRBJ2-1; V: TRBV7-6; CDR3: CASSPFSGGGNEQFF
J: TRBJ2-5; V: TRBV2; CDR3: CASLGPQETQYF
J: TRBJ2-7; V: TRBV21-1; CDR3: CASSKDPSYSYEQYF
J: TRBJ2-2; V: TRBV10-2; CDR3: CASRPAGELFF